This entry lists 21 T cell receptor beta chains sequenced from one sample in a study of shared clonotypes between healthy human individuals. Profiling relied on immunoSEQ multiplex PCR, and the TCRdb table lists in-frame clones only, not all of them. This table has just over 2,000,000 clones, about 95% appearing once. Naive CD8 populations comprised CD45RO-negative cells positively selected for CCR7, excluding terminally differentiated effector memory CD45RA+ cells. Sequenced material: naive CD8+ T cells sorted from blood. The source is a man aged 18 to 29 in good health.

This chain connects TRBV5-6 to TRBJ1-4; D call uncertain. Germline V gene sequence: CDR1 SGHDT, CDR2 YYEEEE. The CDR3 is made up of 14 amino acids. Trimming removed 2 bases from V and 5 bases from J, with 10 bases in between. The CDR3: CASSLGSKNEKLFF. Written as DNA, the CDR3 is TGTGCCAGCAGCTTAGGTTCCAAAAATGAAAAACTGTTTTTT.

The rearrangement uses TRBV2 and TRBJ1-1; 8 positions agree with TRBD1. V shed 2 bases, J shed 5 bases, and the junction held 7 bases outside the gene matches. CDR1 SNHLY and CDR2 FYNNEI come from the germline V gene. This CDR3 comprises 15 residues. CDR3 sequence (DNA): TGTGCCAGCAGTGAATCAGGACAGGGTGATACTGAAGCTTTCTTT. It encodes CASSESGQGDTEAFF.

The V gene is TRBV15, the J gene TRBJ1-1; the D gene is possibly TRBD1 (6 bases). This CDR3 region has 15 residues. The germline V and J ends were trimmed by 4 bases and 3 bases, with 15 bases remaining between them. Germline CDR1 is LNHNV and CDR2 is YYDKDF (reference sequence). The chain's CDR3 is CATSTDRIGYTEAFF. In DNA form, the CDR3 reads TGTGCCACCAGCACCGACAGGATTGGGTACACTGAAGCTTTCTTT.

CDR3 protein: CASSLVITEQYF. CDR3 bases: TGTGCCAGCAGCTTAGTGATAACCGAGCAGTACTTC. V and J are TRBV7-9 and TRBJ2-7; D gene ambiguous. Germline lookup yields CDR1 SEHNR and CDR2 FQNEAQ (reference sequence). The CDR3 has 12 amino acids. Trimming cost V 1 base and J 6 bases, with 7 bases left between them.

This chain connects TRBV4-3 to TRBJ1-4, with D perhaps TRBD1 (5 bases). Germline V gives CDR1 LGHNA, CDR2 YSLEER. Trimming left V 4 bases short and J 7 bases short, with 19 bases between. The CDR3 spans 16 residues. CDR3 sequence: CASSRAVGAGAEKLFF. DNA for the CDR3: TGCGCCAGCAGCCGGGCAGTAGGGGCCGGGGCTGAAAAACTGTTTTTT.

This chain uses TRBV13 with TRBJ2-1, with 12 bases that match TRBD2. CDR3 length: 19 amino acids. After removal of 5 bases from V and 8 bases from J, the junction contained 19 bases not matched to a gene. Germline assignment: CDR1 PRHDT and CDR2 FYEKMQ (reference sequence). The CDR3 here is CASSARLLASGGAIDEQFF. The DNA of the CDR3 is TGTGCCAGCAGCGCCCGTTTACTAGCTAGCGGGGGGGCAATCGATGAGCAGTTCTTC. The full variable domain, with the rest looked up from reference TRBV13 and TRBJ2-1, is AAGVIQSPRHLIKEKRETATLKCYPIPRHDTVYWYQQGPGQDPQFLISFYEKMQSDKGSIPDRFSAQQFSDYHSELNMSSLELGDSALYFCASSARLLASGGAIDEQFFGPGTRLTVL.

V usage is TRBV15 and J usage is TRBJ2-1; no clear D gene. Germline V gene data show CDR1 as LNHNV and CDR2 as YYDKDF (reference sequence). The CDR3 sequence is 14 residues long. V was pared by 5 bases and J by 9 bases, with 17 bases between. The chain's CDR3 is CATSPFAEQGEQFF. The CDR3, as DNA: TGTGCCACCAGCCCTTTTGCGGAGCAAGGTGAGCAGTTCTTC.

This clone showed up just a few times. The sample contains more than one DNA sequence encoding this CDR3. The rearrangement links TRBV9 to TRBJ2-1; D is uncertain. The CDR3 runs to 12 residues. V was trimmed by 0 bases and J by 8 bases, leaving 6 bases between them. Germline CDR1 is SGDLS and CDR2 is YYNGEE. The CDR3 DNA follows: TGTGCCAGCAGCGTAGGGGGATATGAGCAGTTCTTC. Its protein is CASSVGGYEQFF. Filled out from reference TRBV9 and TRBJ2-1, the complete variable domain reads DSGVTQTPKHLITATGQRVTLRCSPRSGDLSVYWYQQSLDQGLQFLIQYYNGEERAKGNILERFSAQQFPDLHSELNLSSLELGDSALYFCASSVGGYEQFFGPGTRLTVL.

As concerns this clone: A read error is possible here, since a much larger clone lies one base away. This chain joins TRBV11-1 and TRBJ2-5; D unclear. Trimming removed 1 base from V and 3 bases from J, with 0 bases in between. The CDR3 consists of 11 residues. Germline V gene lookup returns CDR1 SGHAT and CDR2 FQDESV (reference sequence). The CDR3 nucleotides read TGTGCCAGCAGCTTAGAAGAGACCCAGTACTTC. Its translation is CASSLEETQYF.

This rearrangement joins TRBV7-2 to TRBJ2-7, with 9 nucleotides matching TRBD2. The V gene's germline CDR1 is SGHTA and CDR2 FQGNSA. This CDR3 contains 16 residues. Trimming at V came to 1 base and at J to 2 bases, leaving 6 bases not matched to a gene. The CDR3 protein is CASSLGWGLAAYEQYF. The CDR3 region has the DNA TGTGCCAGCAGCTTAGGTTGGGGACTAGCCGCCTACGAGCAGTACTTC.

V usage is TRBV4-1 and J usage is TRBJ2-7; TRBD2 matches at 12 bases. CDR1 is MGHRA and CDR2 is YSYEKL in the germline V gene. This CDR3 is 16 amino acids long. Trimming at V came to 3 bases and at J to 5 bases, leaving 8 bases not matched to a gene. In DNA, the CDR3 is TGCGCCAGCAGCCAGAGACTAGCGGGAGTAGTAAACGAGCAGTACTTC. Translation gives CASSQRLAGVVNEQYF.

A single count supports this clone. This chain links TRBV11-2 with TRBJ2-7; D remains ambiguous. Trimming removed 1 base from V and 2 bases from J, with 9 bases in between. The CDR3 is 14 amino acids. Germline V gives CDR1 SGHAT, CDR2 FQNNGV. This chain's CDR3 is CASSLATATYEQYF. The CDR3 nucleotides read TGTGCCAGCAGCTTAGCCACAGCTACCTACGAGCAGTACTTC.

The rearrangement joins TRBV5-6 to TRBJ2-3; D uncertain. There are 16 residues in the CDR3. Germline CDR1 reads SGHDT; CDR2 reads YYEEEE. V was cut by 0 bases and J by 0 bases, with 11 bases left in between. CDR3 in amino acids: CASSLDGTLSTDTQYF. The CDR3 DNA follows: TGTGCCAGCAGCTTGGACGGAACCCTGAGCACAGATACGCAGTATTTT. Based on the CDR3 plus reference TRBV5-6 and TRBJ2-3, the full variable domain is DAGVTQSPTHLIKTRGQQVTLRCSPKSGHDTVSWYQQALGQGPQFIFQYYEEEERQRGNFPDRFSGHQFPNYSSELNVNALLLGDSALYLCASSLDGTLSTDTQYFGPGTRLTVL.

The J gene is TRBJ2-7, the V gene TRBV20-1, with D uncertain. V was clipped by 3 bases and J by 5 bases, with 8 bases between them. Germline values: CDR1 DFQATT, CDR2 SNEGSKA (reference sequence). This CDR3 has 11 residues. CDR3 DNA sequence: TGCAGTGCTAGGTCCCGTCACGAGCAGTACTTC. Translating it yields CSARSRHEQYF.

This clone appeared a single time. This chain uses TRBV29-1 with TRBJ1-4, with D hard to call. Trimming took off 2 bases at V and 8 bases at J, with 6 bases between the two ends. From germline, CDR1 is SQVTM and CDR2 ANQGSEA. This CDR3 region has 11 residues. The CDR3 loop is CSVEKQEKLFF. In DNA form, the CDR3 reads TGCAGCGTTGAAAAACAGGAAAAACTGTTTTTT.

The chain couples TRBV6-5 to TRBJ2-2; D not certain. Trimming pared 7 bases from V and 0 bases from J, leaving 12 bases between. CDR1 is MNHEY and CDR2 is SVGAGI in the germline V gene. The CDR3 extends over 15 amino acids. The CDR3 is CASTRSTANTGELFF. The CDR3 DNA reads TGTGCCAGCACCCGGAGCACTGCGAACACCGGGGAGCTGTTTTTT.

V usage is TRBV7-9 and J usage is TRBJ2-1; D gene ambiguous. Germline V gives CDR1 SEHNR, CDR2 FQNEAQ (reference sequence). CDR3 length: 15 amino acids. The V and J ends lost 5 bases and 3 bases respectively, with 14 bases between them. In DNA, the CDR3 is TGTGCCAGCAGCGAGGACCTCACCGGCTACAATGAGCAGTTCTTC. Translation gives CASSEDLTGYNEQFF.

V usage is TRBV28 and J usage is TRBJ2-1; 10 bases agree with TRBD1. V shed 5 bases and J 9 bases; nucleotides not matched to a gene: 13. CDR3 size: 16 residues. The germline CDR1 and CDR2 sequences are MDHEN and SYDVKM. Here the CDR3 DNA reads TGTGCCAGCAGTACGGGACAGGGGACGGGCCTTATTGAGCAGTTCTTC. It yields the protein CASSTGQGTGLIEQFF.

Remarks on this clone: Other DNA variants within this sample encode the same CDR3. The chain carries TRBV7-9 and TRBJ1-5; a weak D match, TRBD1 (5 bases). Germline V gene lookup returns CDR1 SEHNR and CDR2 FQNEAQ (reference sequence). CDR3 size: 14 residues. Deletions cut 5 bases from V and 4 bases from J, with 12 bases between. The CDR3, as DNA: TGTGCCAGCAGCCCTACGGGGGGAAATCAGCCCCAGCATTTT. It codes for CASSPTGGNQPQHF.

V and J are TRBV28 and TRBJ2-1, with 7 bases lining up with TRBD1. Unmatched junction bases numbered 8, after V lost 6 bases and J lost 6 bases. The CDR3 has 14 amino acids. The germline gives CDR1 MDHEN, CDR2 SYDVKM. CDR3 nucleotides: TGTGCCAGCAGACCTTTCGAGGGGGCCAATGAGCAGTTCTTC. Protein product: CASRPFEGANEQFF.

The chain couples TRBV27 to TRBJ2-5; D is possibly TRBD1 or TRBD2 (6 bases each). The CDR3 spans 16 residues. Germline loops: CDR1 MNHEY, CDR2 SMNVEV (reference sequence). The V and J ends lost 2 bases and 0 bases respectively, with 13 bases between them. The CDR3 sequence is CASSLMGGPYQETQYF. CDR3 nucleotides: TGTGCCAGCAGTTTAATGGGGGGCCCTTACCAAGAGACCCAGTACTTC.